This T cell receptor beta chain was found in a study of early T cells in non-severe SARS-CoV-2 infection. This clonotype was recorded many times. TCRdb re-called the 5' RACE reads through MiXCR, storing one row per CDR3 protein. The data contain nearly 30,000 distinct CDR3 sequences, about 5.7% of them singletons. This CDR3 has 11 amino acids. The germline CDR1 and CDR2 sequences are SGHTA and FQGNSA. Trimming took 3 bases from V and 3 from J, leaving 2 bases between them. Material: whole blood. This chain joins TRBV7-2 and TRBJ2-5; unclear D gene. The sequence was obtained from an adult who was a healthcare worker with PCR-confirmed SARS-CoV-2 infection or an uninfected control (not recorded which). CDR3 nucleotide sequence: TGTGCCAGCAGCTTTAAAGAGACCCAGTACTTC. Residues: CASSFKETQYF.